This T cell receptor beta chain was recorded in a study of T cells in Graves' hyperthyroidism and ophthalmopathy. Regarding the study as a whole: Blood samples included most of the expanded thyroid clonotypes exceeding 0.001.

The table lists this clonotype with many counts. The antigen is unknown. With V trimmed by 5 bases and J by 1 base, 5 bases remained unmatched. The CDR3 runs 14 residues. Germline-derived CDR1 and CDR2 are SGHDN and FVKESK. Amplified TCR beta CDR3 regions derived from RNA transcripts. Carried out on the TCR CDR3, a first-round RT-PCR used the HTBI primer set. TCRdb fed the multiplex PCR reads into MiXCR, producing one record per CDR3 protein. The sample consists of 470,000 or so distinct CDR3 sequences, more than 20% of them appearing once. Specimen: blood. The J gene is TRBJ2-7, the V gene TRBV14; 7 bases line up with TRBD1. The TCR sequence derives from a man between 18 and 29 years old with Graves' hyperthyroidism. CDR3 DNA sequence: TGTGCCAGCAGCGCCCGGGACAGATCCTACGAGCAGTACTTC. Its translation: CASSARDRSYEQYF.